This is a list of T cell receptor beta chains from one sample in a study of T cells in tuberculosis. Method: immunoSEQ multiplex PCR; TCRdb's copy keeps in-frame clones and lacks some. The sample contains tens of thousands of clones, approximately 93% of which appear only once. The sequencing input was PBMCs. Receptor source: a donor between 10 and 35 years old with latent tuberculosis or without tuberculosis infection. Each CDR3 is given with its conserved first and last residue. A D gene is named only where the DNA matches it firmly. For some rows the clone size is stated as once, few or many, or as a class when expanded; others skip it.

d_gene	abundance	v_gene	j_gene	CDR3aa	CDR3nt
.	.	TRBV19	TRBJ2-3	CASSPGSGLADTQYF	TGTGCCAGTAGTCCAGGGTCAGGATTGGCAGATACGCAGTATTTT
TRBD1	.	TRBV7-9	TRBJ2-5	CASSLVRDRETQYF	TGTGCCAGCAGCTTAGTCCGGGACAGGGAGACCCAGTACTTC
TRBD1	once	TRBV27	TRBJ2-7	CASRPRGQLTYEQYF	TGTGCCAGCAGGCCTAGGGGACAGCTGACCTACGAGCAGTACTTC
.	.	TRBV2	TRBJ2-3	CASRDKVTQYF	TGTGCCAGCCGGGACAAGGTGACGCAGTATTTT
.	once	TRBV5-1	TRBJ1-4	CASSLGGAWQEKLFF	TGCGCCAGCAGCTTGGGGGGAGCCTGGCAGGAAAAACTGTTTTTT
.	.	TRBV28	TRBJ1-1	CASSFAGDYTEAFF	TGTGCCAGCAGTTTTGCCGGTGACTACACTGAAGCTTTCTTT
.	.	TRBV7-9	TRBJ1-2	CASSLARVERFDGYTF	TGTGCCAGCAGCTTAGCCCGGGTTGAACGTTTTGATGGCTACACCTTC
.	.	TRBV2	TRBJ2-1	CASSSLGLYNEQFF	TGTGCCAGCAGTAGTCTGGGCCTTTACAATGAGCAGTTCTTC
TRBD1	.	TRBV18	TRBJ2-7	CASSPNRGPYEQYF	TGTGCCAGCTCTCCGAACAGGGGCCCCTACGAGCAGTACTTC
.	.	TRBV29-1	TRBJ2-6	CSVERDINSGANVLTF	TGCAGCGTTGAGAGGGACATCAACTCTGGGGCCAACGTCCTGACTTTC
TRBD2	.	TRBV6-4	TRBJ2-1	CASSDSTSGGGNEQFF	TGTGCCAGCAGTGACTCCACTAGCGGGGGGGGCAATGAGCAGTTCTTC
TRBD2	.	TRBV5-5	TRBJ2-2	CASSLALADTGELFF	TGTGCCAGCAGCTTGGCTCTAGCGGACACCGGGGAGCTGTTTTTT
TRBD2	.	TRBV5-1	TRBJ2-2	CASSLIAGNTGELFF	TGCGCCAGCAGCTTGATAGCGGGAAACACCGGGGAGCTGTTTTTT
TRBD2	once	TRBV7-9	TRBJ2-7	CASSSTSGGSPGGYEQYF	TGTGCCAGCAGCTCAACTAGCGGGGGGAGCCCGGGAGGCTACGAGCAGTACTTC
.	.	TRBV27	TRBJ1-1	CASRKGEGVANTEAFF	TGTGCCAGCAGAAAGGGCGAAGGGGTTGCGAACACTGAAGCTTTCTTT
.	.	TRBV20-1	TRBJ1-2	CSAIGRSAYTF	TGCAGTGCTATAGGGAGGTCGGCCTACACCTTC
TRBD2	.	TRBV10-1	TRBJ2-1	CASSESKASGADEQFF	TGCGCCAGCAGTGAGTCGAAGGCTAGCGGGGCGGATGAGCAGTTCTTC
TRBD1	.	TRBV28	TRBJ2-5	CASLTGVGETQYF	TGTGCCAGCCTGACAGGGGTGGGGGAGACCCAGTACTTC
.	.	TRBV9	TRBJ2-7	CASSVDATTYEQYF	TGTGCCAGCAGCGTAGACGCTACCACCTACGAGCAGTACTTC
TRBD1	.	TRBV5-8	TRBJ2-7	CASSLGGGASYEQYF	TGTGCCAGCAGCTTAGGGGGCGGCGCCTCCTACGAGCAGTACTTC
TRBD1	.	TRBV29-1	TRBJ2-3	CSVEPPYRGNTQYF	TGCAGCGTTGAGCCCCCTTACAGGGGCAATACGCAGTATTTT
TRBD2	.	TRBV5-1	TRBJ2-1	CASFIAGGGYNEQFF	TGCGCCAGTTTTATAGCGGGGGGCGGCTACAATGAGCAGTTCTTC
.	.	TRBV27	TRBJ1-1	CASRKSEGVANTEAFF	TGTGCCAGCAGAAAGAGCGAAGGGGTTGCGAACACTGAAGCTTTCTTT